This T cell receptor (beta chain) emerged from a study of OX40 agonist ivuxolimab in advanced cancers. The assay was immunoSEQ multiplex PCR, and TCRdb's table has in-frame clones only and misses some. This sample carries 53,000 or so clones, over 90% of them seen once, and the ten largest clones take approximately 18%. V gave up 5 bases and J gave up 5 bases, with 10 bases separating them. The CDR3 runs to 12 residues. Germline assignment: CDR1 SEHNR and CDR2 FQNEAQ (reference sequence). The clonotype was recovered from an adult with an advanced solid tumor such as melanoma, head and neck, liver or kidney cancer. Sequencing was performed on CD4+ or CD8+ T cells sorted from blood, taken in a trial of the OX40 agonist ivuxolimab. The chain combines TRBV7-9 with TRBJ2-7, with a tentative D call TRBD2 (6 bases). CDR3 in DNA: TGTGCCAGCAGCCCCGGAGGGGACGAGCAGTACTTC. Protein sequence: CASSPGGDEQYF.